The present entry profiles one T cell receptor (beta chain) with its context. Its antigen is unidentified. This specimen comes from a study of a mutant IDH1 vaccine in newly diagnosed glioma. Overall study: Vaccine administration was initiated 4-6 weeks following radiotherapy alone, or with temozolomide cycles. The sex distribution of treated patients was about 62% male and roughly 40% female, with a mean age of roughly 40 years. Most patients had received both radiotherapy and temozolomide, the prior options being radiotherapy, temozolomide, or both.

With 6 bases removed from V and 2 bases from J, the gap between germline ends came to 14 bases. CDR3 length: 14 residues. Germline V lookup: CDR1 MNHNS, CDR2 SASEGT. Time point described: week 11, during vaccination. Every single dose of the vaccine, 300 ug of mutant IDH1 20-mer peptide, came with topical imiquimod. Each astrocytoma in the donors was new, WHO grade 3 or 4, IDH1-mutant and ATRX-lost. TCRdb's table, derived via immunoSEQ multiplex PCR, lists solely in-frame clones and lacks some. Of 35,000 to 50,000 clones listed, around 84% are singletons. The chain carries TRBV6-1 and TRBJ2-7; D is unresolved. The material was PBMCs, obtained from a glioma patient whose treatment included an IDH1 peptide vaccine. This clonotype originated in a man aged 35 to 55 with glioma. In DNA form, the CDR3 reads TGTGCCAGCAGGAAACCCCGGCCGCCCTACGAGCAGTACTTC. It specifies CASRKPRPPYEQYF.